This TCR beta chain stems from a study of identical twins. TCRdb re-derived calls from the 5' RACE reads in MiXCR, one entry per CDR3 protein. Among roughly 1.6 million distinct CDR3 sequences listed, 32% were seen once. The length of the CDR3 is 14 residues. This sequence was found in a newborn girl in good health. Source material: cord blood. This chain joins TRBV21-1 and TRBJ2-1; TRBD1 is the table's D call and was not checked against the DNA. TRBV21-1 is a known pseudogene. The CDR3 DNA follows: TGTGCCAGCAGCAAGACGGGACAGGACAATGAGCAGTTCTTC. Its translation is CASSKTGQDNEQFF.